Following are 20 T cell receptor beta chains from one sample sequenced in a study of cytomegalovirus exposure and HLA in healthy donors. Repertoires were generated with immunoSEQ multiplex PCR, while TCRdb's copy carries only in-frame clones and drops some. The repertoire includes under 200,000 clones, roughly 91% of them detected once, and roughly 4.2% sits in the top ten. Sequenced sample: PBMCs. Receptors originate from a young man in good health and CMV-seropositive.

The chain couples TRBV28 to TRBJ2-3, with TRBD2 identical over 11 bases. Germline trimming cut 3 bases from V and 2 bases from J; bases unmatched to any gene: 10. The CDR3 consists of 18 residues. Per germline, CDR1 MDHEN and CDR2 SYDVKM. CDR3 in DNA: TGTGCCAGCAGTTTCCCTTCCCTTAGCGGGAGGGACACAGATACGCAGTATTTT. Residues: CASSFPSLSGRDTDTQYF.

This chain links TRBV11-3 with TRBJ2-3; 7 bases match TRBD2. Germline trimming cut 6 bases from V and 3 bases from J; bases unmatched to any gene: 3. Looked up from germline, CDR1 is SGHNT and CDR2 is YENEEA. This CDR3 has 13 residues. The CDR3 is CASSIAGTDTQYF. The CDR3 DNA is TGTGCCAGCAGTATAGCGGGTACAGATACGCAGTATTTT. The full variable domain, its missing parts supplied by reference TRBV11-3 and TRBJ2-3, is EAGVVQSPRYKIIEKKQPVAFWCNPISGHNTLYWYLQNLGQGPELLIRYENEEAVDDSQLPKDRFSAERLKGVDSTLKIQPAELGDSAVYLCASSIAGTDTQYFGPGTRLTVL.

This rearrangement joins TRBV19 to TRBJ1-5; TRBD1 matches 12 bases. With 6 bases clipped from V and 0 bases from J, the junction kept 9 bases outside the gene matches. The germline V gene has CDR1 LNHDA and CDR2 SQIVND (reference sequence). The CDR3 extends over 18 amino acids. The CDR3 DNA is TGTGCCAGTAGGGGACAGGGGGCTGAAAAACATAGCAATCAGCCCCAGCATTTT. Encoded protein: CASRGQGAEKHSNQPQHF. The full variable domain, rest sourced from reference TRBV19 and TRBJ1-5, is DGGITQSPKYLFRKEGQNVTLSCEQNLNHDAMYWYRQDPGQGLRLIYYSQIVNDFQKGDIAEGYSVSREKKESFPLTVTSAQKNPTAFYLCASRGQGAEKHSNQPQHFGDGTRLSIL.

The chain carries TRBV10-1 and TRBJ2-2; D is uncertain. This CDR3 has 13 amino acids. CDR1 is WNHNN, CDR2 SYGVQD, per germline (reference sequence). Trimming removed 3 bases from V and 1 base from J, with 3 bases in between. DNA of the CDR3: TGCGCCAGCAGTGATCGGAACACCGGGGAGCTGTTTTTT. Translated: CASSDRNTGELFF.

The chain has TRBV5-1 and TRBJ2-3; 7 positions agree with TRBD2. The length of the CDR3 is 16 residues. Looked up from germline, CDR1 is SGHRS and CDR2 is YFSETQ. The trim removed 0 bases at V and 0 bases at J, leaving 4 bases unmatched. The CDR3 is CASSLVAGRSTDTQYF. For the CDR3, the DNA is TGCGCCAGCAGCTTGGTAGCGGGCAGAAGCACAGATACGCAGTATTTT.

The rearrangement links TRBV5-4 to TRBJ2-7; TRBD2 might be the D (5 bases). The CDR3 runs 14 residues. The V end was cut by 0 bases, the J end by 5 bases, with 12 bases between. CDR1 and CDR2 (germline): SGHNT, YYREEE (reference sequence). This CDR3 reads CASSLAYRGNEQYF. CDR3 DNA: TGTGCCAGCAGCTTGGCGTATCGGGGTAACGAGCAGTACTTC.

The V and J genes are TRBV6-6 and TRBJ1-5, with no clear D. Deletions cut 2 bases from V and 1 base from J, with 12 bases between. Germline CDR1 is MNHNY and CDR2 is SVGAGI (reference sequence). The CDR3 loop spans 16 amino acids. CDR3 coding DNA: TGTGCCAGCAGTTACGCAGGTTCCTACAGCAATCAGCCCCAGCATTTT. Translating gives CASSYAGSYSNQPQHF.

Remarks on this clone: The sample has other DNA sequences that encode this CDR3 too. As DNA, the CDR3 is TGCGCCAGCAGCTTGGTTGGGGACAGGGGGCTAGAGACCCAGTACTTC. This sequence encodes CASSLVGDRGLETQYF. The chain combines TRBV5-1 with TRBJ2-5; 12 nucleotides align to TRBD1. V was pared by 0 bases and J by 4 bases, with 4 bases of the junction left unmatched. The CDR3 loop spans 16 amino acids. From germline, CDR1 is SGHRS and CDR2 YFSETQ.

The J gene is TRBJ2-1, the V gene TRBV6-1; TRBD2 matches at 12 bases. V lost 1 base and J lost 5; bases outside the gene matches: 18. The germline V gene encodes CDR1 MNHNS and CDR2 SASEGT. This CDR3 region has 21 residues. The CDR3 DNA follows: TGTGCCAGCAGTGAAGAACCCCCTAGCGGGAGGGCCATAGGAGACGACAATGAGCAGTTCTTC. Translated, it gives CASSEEPPSGRAIGDDNEQFF.

The table lists this clone with a count of one. For the CDR3, the DNA is TGCGCCAGCAGCCTCTTTGCAGGATCTGGAAACACCATATATTTT. Its translation is CASSLFAGSGNTIYF. This rearrangement joins TRBV5-1 to TRBJ1-3; D remains unclear. The CDR3 totals 15 residues. V was pared by 4 bases and J by 1 base, with 12 bases between. The germline V gene has CDR1 SGHRS and CDR2 YFSETQ.

This chain joins TRBV5-3 and TRBJ1-2; D is uncertain. TRBV5-3 is sorted into the ORF group, with uncertain function. The CDR3 totals 14 residues. V gave up 0 bases and J gave up 4 bases, with 10 bases separating them. Here the CDR3 DNA reads TGTGCCAGAAGCTTGGATCCGGGTGGCTATGGCTACACCTTC. It codes for CARSLDPGGYGYTF.

The V and J genes are TRBV6-1 and TRBJ2-7; 10 bases are a match to TRBD1. CDR1 MNHNS and CDR2 SASEGT come from the germline V gene. CDR3 length: 17 amino acids. Trimming removed 1 base from V and 1 base from J; junction bases left unmatched: 7. CDR3 nucleotide sequence: TGTGCCAGCAGTGAAGTGGGACAGGGGCGTATGTCCTACGAGCAGTACTTC. It is translated as CASSEVGQGRMSYEQYF.

The J gene is TRBJ2-7, the V gene TRBV5-1; 7 positions match TRBD1. Germline CDR1 is SGHRS and CDR2 is YFSETQ. This CDR3 contains 16 residues. The ends lost 3 bases at V and 2 bases at J; junction bases unmatched: 11. CDR3 DNA sequence: TGCGCCAGCAGCTCATACAAGGGACAGATCCCCTACGAGCAGTACTTC. Protein sequence: CASSSYKGQIPYEQYF.

On this clone itself: A junction boundary mismatches the germline segment, possibly from a read error. J is TRBJ2-2 and V is TRBV9; 8 bases fit TRBD1. This CDR3 is 15 amino acids long. The germline V gene has CDR1 SGDLS and CDR2 YYNGEE. The CDR3 protein is CASSVGQGNIGELFF. The DNA for the CDR3 is TGTGCCAGCAGCGTAGGACAGGGGAACATCGGGGAGCTGTTTTTT.

The chain employs TRBV25-1 and TRBJ2-5; D is possibly TRBD1 (6 bases). The V and J ends lost 5 bases and 2 bases respectively, with 15 bases between them. The V gene's germline CDR1 is MGHDK and CDR2 SYGVNS. The CDR3 totals 15 residues. This CDR3 is CASSPYGRGQETQYF. DNA of the CDR3: TGTGCCAGCAGTCCCTATGGCAGGGGTCAAGAGACCCAGTACTTC. Based on the CDR3 plus reference TRBV25-1 and TRBJ2-5, the full variable domain is EADIYQTPRYLVIGTGKKITLECSQTMGHDKMYWYQQDPGMELHLIHYSYGVNSTEKGDLSSESTVSRIRTEHFPLTLESARPSHTSQYLCASSPYGRGQETQYFGPGTRLLVL.

J is TRBJ1-2 and V is TRBV5-1; D might be TRBD1 (6 bases). V lost 4 bases, J lost 8 bases, and 18 bases lay in between. This CDR3 has 14 residues. Germline loops: CDR1 SGHRS, CDR2 YFSETQ. The chain's CDR3 is CASSPAHREGGYTF. CDR3 DNA sequence: TGCGCCAGCAGCCCAGCGCACAGGGAGGGGGGCTACACCTTC.

This clone was recorded only once. The J gene is TRBJ2-7, the V gene TRBV28; 8 nucleotides match TRBD1. This CDR3 has 13 amino acids. With V trimmed by 8 bases and J by 4 bases, 7 bases remained unmatched. Per germline, CDR1 MDHEN and CDR2 SYDVKM. CDR3 in DNA: TGTGCCAGCTTCGCAGGGGGCAGATACGAGCAGTACTTC. This translates into CASFAGGRYEQYF.

This chain joins TRBV30 and TRBJ1-2; 9 bases map to TRBD1. Per germline, CDR1 GTSNPN and CDR2 SVGIG (reference sequence). Germline trimming cut 2 bases from V and 3 bases from J; bases unmatched to any gene: 7. CDR3 size: 15 residues. For the CDR3, the DNA is TGTGCCTGGAGTCTCGGACAGGGGCCGGACTATGGCTACACCTTC. Protein product: CAWSLGQGPDYGYTF.

This chain connects TRBV21-1 to TRBJ2-7; the table's D call, TRBD2, has no DNA check behind it. TRBV21-1 corresponds to a pseudogene. This CDR3 has 21 amino acids. CDR3 nucleotides: TGTGCCAGCAGCAAGGGAGGGGGTCACGGCCCAAACAGGGAACAACTCTACGAGCAGTACTTC. This sequence encodes CASSKGGGHGPNREQLYEQYF.

The V gene is TRBV20-1, the J gene TRBJ2-5; 7 bases match TRBD2. CDR1 and CDR2 from the germline V gene are DFQATT and SNEGSKA (reference sequence). Trimming removed 6 bases from V and 5 bases from J; junction bases left unmatched: 3. The length of the CDR3 is 11 residues. CDR3 amino acids: CSAGLPETQYF. The DNA for the CDR3 is TGCAGTGCGGGACTACCGGAGACCCAGTACTTC.